What follows are 13 T cell receptor beta chains derived from one specimen sequenced in a study of shared clonotypes between healthy human individuals. Naive-designated CD8 cells lacked CD45RO, were positively enriched for CCR7, and omitted terminally differentiated effector memory CD45RA+ cells. Measured with immunoSEQ multiplex PCR; TCRdb has only the in-frame clones, and not every one. The sample consists of 1.5 million to 2.5 million clones, over 85% of them appearing once. Sequencing was done on a sample of naive CD8+ T cells sorted from blood. The receptors here all came from a man younger than 30 in good health.

Note on this clone: Different DNA sequences within this sample yield the same CDR3. This chain uses TRBV9 with TRBJ2-7; maybe TRBD2 (5 bases). Germline assignment: CDR1 SGDLS and CDR2 YYNGEE. V was trimmed by 0 bases and J by 2 bases, leaving 12 bases between them. This CDR3 has 15 residues. The CDR3 spells CASSVGSGPPYEQYF. DNA of the CDR3: TGTGCCAGCAGCGTAGGGAGCGGACCCCCCTACGAGCAGTACTTC. The complete variable domain, with remaining parts taken from reference TRBV9 and TRBJ2-7, reads DSGVTQTPKHLITATGQRVTLRCSPRSGDLSVYWYQQSLDQGLQFLIQYYNGEERAKGNILERFSAQQFPDLHSELNLSSLELGDSALYFCASSVGSGPPYEQYFGPGTRLTVT.

This clone appeared a single time. The chain couples TRBV4-3 to TRBJ2-3; tentative D call: TRBD2 (6 bases). The CDR3 extends over 16 amino acids. Trimming stripped 0 bases from V and 7 bases from J, with 17 bases between. Germline V gene sequence: CDR1 LGHNA, CDR2 YSLEER. CDR3 residues: CASSQDSGTSGYTQYF. The CDR3, as DNA: TGCGCCAGCAGCCAAGACTCCGGGACTTCAGGCTATACGCAGTATTTT.

The chain carries TRBV27 and TRBJ2-5; possible D gene TRBD2, 5 bases. There are 15 residues in the CDR3. Germline V gene lookup returns CDR1 MNHEY and CDR2 SMNVEV (reference sequence). Trimming left V 3 bases short and J 2 bases short, with 13 bases between. In DNA form, the CDR3 reads TGTGCCAGCAGTTTGGCGGGCAGCGCTCAAGAGACCCAGTACTTC. Protein sequence: CASSLAGSAQETQYF.

The chain is built from TRBV6-1 and TRBJ1-1; D possibly corresponds to TRBD1 (5 bases). CDR1 and CDR2 from the germline V gene are MNHNS and SASEGT. The CDR3 consists of 15 residues. Trimming removed 6 bases from V and 2 bases from J, with 16 bases in between. CDR3 sequence reads: CASSVPGGSNTEAFF. The CDR3 DNA is TGTGCCAGCAGCGTTCCGGGGGGGAGTAACACTGAAGCTTTCTTT.

In DNA form, the CDR3 reads TGTGCCAGCAGTGAATTTAACAGGGATGTCGGCTACACCTTC. This encodes CASSEFNRDVGYTF. The gene calls are TRBV2 and TRBJ1-2; possibly TRBD1 for D (6 bases). Germline CDR1 SNHLY, CDR2 FYNNEI. CDR3 size: 14 residues. V lost 2 bases and J 8 bases, leaving 15 bases between the germline ends.

This clone was seen only once. The CDR3 protein is CSVDLGRGEQFF. In DNA form, the CDR3 reads TGCAGCGTTGACCTAGGCCGGGGTGAGCAGTTCTTC. The V call is TRBV29-1, the J call TRBJ2-1; D is possibly TRBD2 (5 bases). V lost 3 bases, J lost 9 bases, and 12 bases lay in between. The CDR3 consists of 12 residues. CDR1 SQVTM and CDR2 ANQGSEA come from the germline V gene.

The CDR3 nucleotides are TGTGCCTGGAGTGCCCCTCGACCTATAGCGGGTGAGGAACTCTACGAGCAGTACTTC. Its protein is CAWSAPRPIAGEELYEQYF. V and J are TRBV30 and TRBJ2-7, with 7 bases aligning to TRBD2. The CDR3 length is 19 residues. Germline CDR1 and CDR2: GTSNPN and SVGIG (reference sequence). The J segment lost 3 bases and the V segment lost 1 base, leaving 21 bases of the junction unmatched.

This chain links TRBV7-9 with TRBJ1-4; D is ambiguous. V lost 1 base and J lost 4, with 7 bases in between. The germline V gene encodes CDR1 SEHNR and CDR2 FQNEAQ (reference sequence). There are 14 residues in the CDR3. CDR3 nucleotide sequence: TGTGCCAGCAGCTTAGAACAGTTTAATGAAAAACTGTTTTTT. It yields the protein CASSLEQFNEKLFF.

This chain links TRBV6-6 with TRBJ2-7, with D possibly being TRBD1 or TRBD2 (5 bases each). The V and J ends lost 2 bases and 3 bases respectively, with 14 bases between them. Germline assignment: CDR1 MNHNY and CDR2 SVGAGI (reference sequence). This CDR3 has 15 residues. This chain's CDR3 is CASSYLSGTIYEQYF. Written as DNA, the CDR3 is TGTGCCAGCAGTTACCTTAGTGGGACGATCTACGAGCAGTACTTC.

The J gene is TRBJ2-5, the V gene TRBV7-9, with D perhaps matching TRBD2 (6 bases). V was clipped by 5 bases and J by 5 bases, with 12 bases between them. The CDR3 has 13 amino acids. The germline V gene has CDR1 SEHNR and CDR2 FQNEAQ (reference sequence). The DNA of the CDR3 is TGTGCCAGCAGCCCTACCCGGGGGGAGACCCAGTACTTC. It specifies CASSPTRGETQYF. Combining the CDR3 with reference TRBV7-9 and TRBJ2-5 gives the whole variable domain DTGVSQNPRHKITKRGQNVTFRCDPISEHNRLYWYRQTLGQGPEFLTYFQNEAQLEKSRLLSDRFSAERPKGSFSTLEIQRTEQGDSAMYLCASSPTRGETQYFGPGTRLLVL.

DNA of the CDR3: TGTGCCTGGAGCGCGGGGGGCCTTTACAATGAGCAGTTCTTC. It specifies CAWSAGGLYNEQFF. The chain joins TRBV30 to TRBJ2-1; 8 bases map to TRBD2. CDR1 and CDR2 (germline): GTSNPN, SVGIG (reference sequence). The CDR3 loop spans 14 amino acids. V lost 3 bases, J lost 4 bases, and 5 bases stayed unmatched.

The rearrangement uses TRBV4-1 and TRBJ2-7; D is ambiguous. Trimming shortened V by 1 base and J by 3 bases, and 13 bases separated the two germline ends. The germline CDR1 and CDR2 sequences are MGHRA and YSYEKL. The CDR3 loop spans 15 amino acids. The CDR3 nucleotides are TGCGCCAGCAGCCAAGTCCTAGACAATTACTACGAGCAGTACTTC. Translation: CASSQVLDNYYEQYF.

This rearrangement joins TRBV19 to TRBJ2-2; D uncertain. The germline V gene has CDR1 LNHDA and CDR2 SQIVND (reference sequence). V lost 5 bases and J 6 bases, leaving 13 bases between the germline ends. This CDR3 is built from 14 residues. The chain's CDR3 is CASSWEPLAGELFF. DNA for the CDR3: TGTGCCAGTAGTTGGGAACCCCTTGCCGGGGAGCTGTTTTTT.